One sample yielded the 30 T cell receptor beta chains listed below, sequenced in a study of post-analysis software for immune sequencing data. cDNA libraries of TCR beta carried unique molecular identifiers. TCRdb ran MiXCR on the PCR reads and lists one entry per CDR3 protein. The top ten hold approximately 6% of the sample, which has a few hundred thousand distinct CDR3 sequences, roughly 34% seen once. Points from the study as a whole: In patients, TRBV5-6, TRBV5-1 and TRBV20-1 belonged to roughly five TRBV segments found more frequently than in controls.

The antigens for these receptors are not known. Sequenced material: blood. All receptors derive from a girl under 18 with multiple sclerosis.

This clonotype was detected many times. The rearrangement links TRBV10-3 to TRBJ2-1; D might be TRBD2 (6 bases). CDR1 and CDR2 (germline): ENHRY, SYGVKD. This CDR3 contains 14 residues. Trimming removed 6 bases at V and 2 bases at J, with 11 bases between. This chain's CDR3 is CAIRPTSAYNEQFF. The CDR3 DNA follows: TGTGCCATCAGGCCGACTAGTGCCTACAATGAGCAGTTCTTC.

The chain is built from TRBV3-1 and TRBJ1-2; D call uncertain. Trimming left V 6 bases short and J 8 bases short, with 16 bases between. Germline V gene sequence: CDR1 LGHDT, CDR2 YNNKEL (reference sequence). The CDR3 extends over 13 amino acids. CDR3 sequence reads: CASSPTATRGYTF. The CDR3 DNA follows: TGTGCCAGCAGTCCCACAGCGACGAGGGGCTACACCTTC.

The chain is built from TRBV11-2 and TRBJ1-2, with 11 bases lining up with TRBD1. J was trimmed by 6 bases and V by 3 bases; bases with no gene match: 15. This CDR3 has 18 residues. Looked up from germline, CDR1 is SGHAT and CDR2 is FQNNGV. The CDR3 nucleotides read TGTGCCAGCAGCTTTACCCCGGGACAGGGGGTGTATCTGGATGGCTACACCTTC. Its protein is CASSFTPGQGVYLDGYTF. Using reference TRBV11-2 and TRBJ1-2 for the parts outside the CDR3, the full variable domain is EAGVAQSPRYKIIEKRQSVAFWCNPISGHATLYWYQQILGQGPKLLIQFQNNGVVDDSQLPKDRFSAERLKGVDSTLKIQPAKLEDSAVYLCASSFTPGQGVYLDGYTFGSGTRLTVV.

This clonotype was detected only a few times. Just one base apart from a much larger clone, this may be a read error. CDR3 sequence: CASSPRVTTDAEYF. CDR3 in DNA: TGTGCCAGCAGTCCCAGAGTGACCACAGATGCGGAGTATTTT. This sequence joins TRBV12-3 or TRBV12-4 and TRBJ2-3; D remains ambiguous. The CDR3 contains 14 residues. V was cut by 5 bases and J by 13 bases, with 22 bases left in between.

DNA for the CDR3: TGTGCCATCAGTGATTGGGCAGGTCAAAGATCCTACAATGAGCAGTTCTTC. Encoded protein: CAISDWAGQRSYNEQFF. The gene calls are TRBV10-3 and TRBJ2-1, with unresolved D. This CDR3 is 17 amino acids long. Trimming removed 3 bases from V and 1 base from J, with 16 bases in between. The germline gives CDR1 ENHRY, CDR2 SYGVKD.

Here the CDR3 reads CASSSSSGLAGDTDTQYF. CDR3 coding DNA: TGCGCCAGCAGCTCTAGCTCGGGACTAGCGGGTGACACAGATACGCAGTATTTT. This rearrangement joins TRBV5-1 to TRBJ2-3; TRBD2 aligns across 12 bases. V shed 3 bases and J 2 bases; nucleotides not matched to a gene: 10. The CDR3 covers 18 residues. Germline V lookup: CDR1 SGHRS, CDR2 YFSETQ.

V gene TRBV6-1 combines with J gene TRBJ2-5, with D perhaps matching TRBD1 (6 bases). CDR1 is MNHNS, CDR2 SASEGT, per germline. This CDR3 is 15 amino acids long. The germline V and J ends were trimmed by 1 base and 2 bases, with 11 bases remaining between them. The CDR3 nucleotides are TGTGCCAGCAGTGAAGTAGCAGGGGATCAAGAGACCCAGTACTTC. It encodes CASSEVAGDQETQYF.

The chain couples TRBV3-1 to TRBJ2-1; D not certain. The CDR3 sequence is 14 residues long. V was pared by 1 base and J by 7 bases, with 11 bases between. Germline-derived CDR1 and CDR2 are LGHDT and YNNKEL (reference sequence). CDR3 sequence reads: CASSQVIIGNEQFF. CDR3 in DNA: TGTGCCAGCAGCCAAGTAATAATAGGGAATGAGCAGTTCTTC.

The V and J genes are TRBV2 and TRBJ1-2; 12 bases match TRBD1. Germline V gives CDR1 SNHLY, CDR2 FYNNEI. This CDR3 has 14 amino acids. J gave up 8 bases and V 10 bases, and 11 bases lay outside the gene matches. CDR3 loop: CAIQLGGQGAGYTF. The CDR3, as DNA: TGTGCCATCCAGCTCGGGGGACAGGGGGCAGGCTACACCTTC.

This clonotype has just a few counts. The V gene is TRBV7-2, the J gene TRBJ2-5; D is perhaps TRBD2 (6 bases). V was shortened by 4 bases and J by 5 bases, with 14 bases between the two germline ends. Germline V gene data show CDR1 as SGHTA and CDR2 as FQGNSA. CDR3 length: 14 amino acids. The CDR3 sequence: CASSSRRGGETQYF. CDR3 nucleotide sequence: TGTGCCAGCAGCTCCCGACGCGGAGGGGAGACCCAGTACTTC.

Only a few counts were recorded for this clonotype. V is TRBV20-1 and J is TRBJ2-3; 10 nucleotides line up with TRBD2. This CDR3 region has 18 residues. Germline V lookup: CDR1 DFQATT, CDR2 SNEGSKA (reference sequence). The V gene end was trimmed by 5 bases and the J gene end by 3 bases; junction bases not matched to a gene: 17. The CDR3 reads CSAETSGPSRDRTDTQYF. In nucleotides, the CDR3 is TGCAGTGCTGAGACTAGCGGGCCCTCGAGGGATCGTACAGATACGCAGTATTTT.

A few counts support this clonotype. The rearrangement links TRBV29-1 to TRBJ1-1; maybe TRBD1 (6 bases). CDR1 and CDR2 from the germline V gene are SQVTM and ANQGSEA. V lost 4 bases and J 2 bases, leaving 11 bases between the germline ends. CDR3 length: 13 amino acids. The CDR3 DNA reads TGCAGCGTTGTCCGGGGGCTTAACACTGAAGCTTTCTTT. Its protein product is CSVVRGLNTEAFF.

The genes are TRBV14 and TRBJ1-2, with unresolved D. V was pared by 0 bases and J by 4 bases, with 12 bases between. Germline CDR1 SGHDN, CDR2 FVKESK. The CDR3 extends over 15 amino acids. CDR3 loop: CASSQDSGRSYGYTF. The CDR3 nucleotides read TGTGCCAGCAGCCAAGATTCGGGCCGCAGCTATGGCTACACCTTC.

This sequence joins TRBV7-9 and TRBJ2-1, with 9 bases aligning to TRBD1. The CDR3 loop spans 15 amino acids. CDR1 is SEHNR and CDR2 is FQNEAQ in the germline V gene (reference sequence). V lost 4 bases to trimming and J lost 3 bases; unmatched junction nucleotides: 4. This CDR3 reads CASSSTGGVYNEQFF. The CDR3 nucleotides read TGTGCCAGCAGCTCAACAGGGGGCGTCTACAATGAGCAGTTCTTC.

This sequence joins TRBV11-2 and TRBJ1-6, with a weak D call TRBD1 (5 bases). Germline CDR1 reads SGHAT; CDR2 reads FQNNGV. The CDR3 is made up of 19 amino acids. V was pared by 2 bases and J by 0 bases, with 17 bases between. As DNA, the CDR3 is TGTGCCAGCAGCTTAAACCACCCGCGGGGGAGCTCCTATAATTCACCCCTCCACTTT. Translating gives CASSLNHPRGSSYNSPLHF.

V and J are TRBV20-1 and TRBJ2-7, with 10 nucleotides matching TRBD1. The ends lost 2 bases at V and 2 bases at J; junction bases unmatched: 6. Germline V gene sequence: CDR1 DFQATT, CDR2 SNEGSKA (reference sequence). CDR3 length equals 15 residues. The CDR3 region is CSARRFGQGAYEQYF. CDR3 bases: TGCAGTGCTAGACGGTTCGGACAGGGGGCCTACGAGCAGTACTTC.

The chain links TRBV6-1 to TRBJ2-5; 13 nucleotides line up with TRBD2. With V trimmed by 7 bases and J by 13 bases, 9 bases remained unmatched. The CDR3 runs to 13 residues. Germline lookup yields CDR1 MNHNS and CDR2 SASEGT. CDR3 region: CASTGLAGQAGYF. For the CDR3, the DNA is TGTGCCAGCACGGGACTAGCGGGACAAGCAGGGTACTTC.

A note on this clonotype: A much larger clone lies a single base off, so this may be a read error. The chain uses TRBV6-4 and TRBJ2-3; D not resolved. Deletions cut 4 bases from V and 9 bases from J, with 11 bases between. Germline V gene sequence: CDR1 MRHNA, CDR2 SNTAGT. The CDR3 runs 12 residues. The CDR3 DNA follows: TGTGCCAGCAGTGGCTCGGTGGGAACGCAGTATTTT. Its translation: CASSGSVGTQYF.

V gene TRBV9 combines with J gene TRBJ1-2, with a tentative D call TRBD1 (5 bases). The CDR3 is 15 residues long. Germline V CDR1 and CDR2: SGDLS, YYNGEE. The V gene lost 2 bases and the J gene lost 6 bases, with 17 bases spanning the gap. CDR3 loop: CASSVPGREKDGYTF. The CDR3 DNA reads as TGTGCCAGCAGCGTTCCGGGCAGGGAGAAGGATGGCTACACCTTC.

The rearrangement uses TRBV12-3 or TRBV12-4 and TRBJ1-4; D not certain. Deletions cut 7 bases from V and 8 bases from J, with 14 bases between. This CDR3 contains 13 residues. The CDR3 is CASTKGGGEKLFF. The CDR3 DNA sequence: TGTGCCAGCACCAAAGGTGGAGGGGAAAAACTGTTTTTT.

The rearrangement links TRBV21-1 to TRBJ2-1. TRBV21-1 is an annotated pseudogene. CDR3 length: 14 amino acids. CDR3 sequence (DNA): TGTGCCAGCACCAGTTTCATCTCCTACAATGAGCAGTTCTTC. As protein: CASTSFISYNEQFF.

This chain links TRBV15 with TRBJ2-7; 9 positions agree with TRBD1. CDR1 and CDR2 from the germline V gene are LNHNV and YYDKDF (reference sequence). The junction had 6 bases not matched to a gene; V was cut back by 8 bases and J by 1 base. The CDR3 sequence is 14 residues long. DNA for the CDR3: TGTGCCACCGCCACAGGGGGCCCTTCCTACGAGCAGTACTTC. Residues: CATATGGPSYEQYF.

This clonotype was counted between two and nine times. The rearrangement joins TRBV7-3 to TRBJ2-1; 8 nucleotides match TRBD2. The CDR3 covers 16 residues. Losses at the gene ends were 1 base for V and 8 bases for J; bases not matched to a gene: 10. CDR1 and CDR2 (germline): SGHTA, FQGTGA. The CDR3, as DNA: TGTGCCAGCAGCTTAAACTCGGGGGGGGTCGGCGATGAGCAGTTCTTC. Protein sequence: CASSLNSGGVGDEQFF.

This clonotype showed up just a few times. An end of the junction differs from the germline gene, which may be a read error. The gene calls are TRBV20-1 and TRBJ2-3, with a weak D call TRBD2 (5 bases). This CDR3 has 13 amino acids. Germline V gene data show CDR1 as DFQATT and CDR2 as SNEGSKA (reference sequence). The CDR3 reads CSARGGARDTQYF. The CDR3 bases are TGCAGTGCGAGAGGAGGAGCCAGAGATACGCAGTATTTT.

CDR3 in DNA: TGCAGTGCTAGAGCACAGTCCTCTGGGGCCAACGTCCTGACTTTC. The encoded protein is CSARAQSSGANVLTF. J is TRBJ2-6 and V is TRBV20-1; D is undetermined. The CDR3 is 15 residues long. Germline V lookup: CDR1 DFQATT, CDR2 SNEGSKA (reference sequence). With 1 base removed from V and 0 bases from J, the gap between germline ends came to 7 bases.

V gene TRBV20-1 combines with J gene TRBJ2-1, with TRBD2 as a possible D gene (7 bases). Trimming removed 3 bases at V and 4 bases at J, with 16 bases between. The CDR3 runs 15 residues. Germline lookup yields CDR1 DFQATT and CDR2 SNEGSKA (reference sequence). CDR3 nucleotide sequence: TGCAGTGCTAGGGGACAAGCGGGGAATTACAATGAGCAGTTCTTC. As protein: CSARGQAGNYNEQFF.

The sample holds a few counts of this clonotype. The CDR3 sequence: CASSLAVGQRNEKLFF. The DNA for the CDR3 is TGCGCCAGCAGCTTGGCTGTTGGACAAAGGAATGAAAAACTGTTTTTT. This rearrangement joins TRBV5-1 to TRBJ1-4; D is possibly TRBD1 (5 bases). V lost 0 bases and J lost 5, with 14 bases in between. Germline loops: CDR1 SGHRS, CDR2 YFSETQ. The CDR3 is 16 residues long.

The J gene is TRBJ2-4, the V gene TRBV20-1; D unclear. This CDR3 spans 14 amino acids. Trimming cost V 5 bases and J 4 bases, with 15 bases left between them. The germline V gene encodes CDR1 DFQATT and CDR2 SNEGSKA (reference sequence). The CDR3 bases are TGCAGTGCTCGGAAATATTTACGGAAAAACATTCAGTACTTC. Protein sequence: CSARKYLRKNIQYF.

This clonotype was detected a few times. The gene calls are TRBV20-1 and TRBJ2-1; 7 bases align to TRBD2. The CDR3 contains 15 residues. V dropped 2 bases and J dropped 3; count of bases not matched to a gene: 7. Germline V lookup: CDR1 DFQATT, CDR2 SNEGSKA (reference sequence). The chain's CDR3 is CSARPAASGYNEQFF. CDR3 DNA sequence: TGCAGTGCTAGACCCGCGGCTAGCGGCTACAATGAGCAGTTCTTC.

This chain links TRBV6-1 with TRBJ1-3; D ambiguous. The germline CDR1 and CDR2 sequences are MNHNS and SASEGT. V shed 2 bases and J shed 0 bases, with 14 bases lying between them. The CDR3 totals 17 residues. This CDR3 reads CASSEMWTTSSGNTIYF. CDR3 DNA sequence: TGTGCCAGCAGTGAAATGTGGACCACCTCCTCTGGAAACACCATATATTTT.